This is a list of T cell receptor beta chains from one sample in a study of vaccination and CD4 T cells after COVID-19. TCRdb called the PCR reads again in MiXCR, with one record for every CDR3 protein. Of some 6,900 distinct CDR3 sequences in the sample, more than 45% were seen once. Antigen specificity for these receptors is unknown. Sequencing input: CD4+ T cells from blood, cultured in vitro. These receptors originate from a human donor in good health. Both conserved end residues are trimmed from each CDR3. Fields, in order: V gene, CDR3 protein.

>TRBV28
ASRAGGLYGYT
>TRBV5-1
ASSFTLAGGPNEQF
>TRBV11-2
ASSLDRRNSPLH
>TRBV19
ASSMQGQQPQH
>TRBV21-1
ASSKERRLRLASEQY
>TRBV27
AARGGVDQPQH
>TRBV20-1
SALQGKNTEAF
>TRBV19
ASSIGTILAGAADTQY
>TRBV7-2
ASSQWTGETQY
>TRBV10-2
ASSWDSYEQY
>TRBV12-3/TRBV12-4
ASSLATGDTEAF
>TRBV2
ASSEARLYQPQH
>TRBV25-1
ASSQTSGGRTGELF
>TRBV6-1
ASRTSEAF
>TRBV7-2
ASTRQRSDTQY
>TRBV7-2
ASSPGRGAGNQPQH
>TRBV7-2
ASSLMLGGGQGYGYT
>TRBV9
ASSVGTGGLRETQY
>TRBV19
GRRGAILNNEQF
>TRBV7-9
AGGGQSQETQY
>TRBV27
ASRRQGWRGYT
>TRBV5-4
ASSAGQNTGELF
>TRBV19
ASGAGTGSNQPQH
>TRBV5-4
ASSRTRVGTEAF
>TRBV20-1
SAREGSVNTEAF
>TRBV30
AWSGRRDTGELF
>TRBV6-2/TRBV6-3
ASSLRGLSNYGYT
>TRBV19
ASSTSGSRWGEQF
>TRBV27
ASGFRGYQETQY
>TRBV6-1
ATGQGGKGRPQH
>TRBV27
ASSFQPDRPQH
>TRBV6-1
ASSPPAGNTEAF
>TRBV27
ASRARGARGNTIY
>TRBV20-1
SAREMGPNQPQH
>TRBV6-1
ASRMNTEAF
>TRBV6-1
ASSAKDSGTGELF
>TRBV5-4
ASSLELRGYGYT
>TRBV5-4
ASSLPLAGVISGEQY
>TRBV6-1
ASSEWDRGPEQY
>TRBV6-1
ASSRRHGTGNQPQH
>TRBV6-1
ASSMREGYGYT
>TRBV6-5
ASSYPTPGQGGEQY
>TRBV18
ASSLTSGGPETTQY
>TRBV2
ASSRGETSNQPQH
>TRBV5-4
ASSVFFGGSYNSPLH
>TRBV6-5
ASSYSYGNQPQH
>TRBV7-2
ASSFPGAVQPQH
>TRBV12-5
ASGIKETQY
>TRBV9
ASSVAGQGFNSPLH
>TRBV12-3/TRBV12-4
ASSLQGRKDEKLF
>TRBV6-1
ASSPENRGRAKNIQY
>TRBV6-2/TRBV6-3
ASSFQGLNTEAF
>TRBV12-3/TRBV12-4
ASSSLSYEQY
>TRBV7-8
ASSLGYEVANTGELF
>TRBV2
ASNSAPGELF
>TRBV19
ASRVVDEQF
>TRBV7-2
ASSLGPTSAQY
>TRBV7-2
ASSLAGIGNSPLH
>TRBV20-1
SATTGPLGRGYT